This T cell receptor (beta chain) was observed in a study of Ad26.COV2.S vaccination and SARS-CoV-2 variants (dated by TCRdb to about 2021). Concerning the study at large: Vaccine-arm donors came from COV1001, a multicentre, randomized, double-blind, placebo-controlled phase I-IIa trial of Ad26.COV2.S in healthy adults. Ad26.COV2.S was administered intramuscularly at 5 x 10^10 or 1 x 10^11 viral particles, either as a single shot or as two shots given 56 days apart. The specificity and breadth of SARS-CoV-2-reactive T cell receptors after Ad26.COV2.S vaccination were assessed by TCRbeta repertoire sequencing. The TCR-sequenced set comprised around 30 samples: some 20 Ad26.COV2.S vaccine recipients, 5 placebo recipients and 8 SARS-CoV-2 convalescent individuals. Participants in the trial were split at random into five groups of five each, receiving low-dose or high-dose Ad26.COV2.S once or twice, or else placebo on both occasions. Investigators remained blinded to trial group allocation during experiments and outcome assessment.

As regards this clone: No cognate antigen has been identified for it. Per-base quality was not reported, and no clone a single base away is much larger than it.

What the study reported, not specific to this receptor: The study was not powered for comparison of responses between vaccine doses or regimens. Non-spike TCR breadth was comparable between vaccine and placebo recipients, consistent with the vaccine containing only spike. Ad26.COV2.S recipients had higher spike-specific TCR breadth than placebo recipients (P = 0.0014). Substantial breadth of spike-specific CD8+ and CD4+ T cell responses was reported after vaccination. The authors noted that total T cell responses may have been underestimated by the TCR breadth and depth analyses.

Explained via the paper, the treatment or condition label denotes: about 20 received Ad26.COV2.S at low or high dose, single or two shots; about 5 received placebo; per-sample allocation not given. For vaccine and placebo recipients, the sequenced repertoires came from samples collected on day 63 after the first injection. Between 29 July and 7 August 2020, Cohort 1b enrolled fewer than 30 adults aged 18-55 years at one site in Boston, USA. Ad26.COV2.S consisted of a replication-incompetent adenovirus type 26 vector by which a prefusion-stabilized SARS-CoV-2 spike protein from the original Wuhan strain was expressed. The immunoSEQ Assay was used to sequence TCRbeta CDR3 regions. After extraction, genomic DNA underwent amplification by bias-controlled multiplex PCR, followed by high-throughput sequencing. In the original analysis: To quantify the absolute abundance of each unique TCRbeta CDR3 region, sequences were collapsed and filtered. Usable DNA was measured by amplifying reference genes present in all nucleated cells, and TCRbeta template counts were normalized to that usable DNA to estimate T cell fraction. Repertoire TCRs were annotated as SARS-CoV-2-specific by exact matching of V gene, CDR3 amino acid sequence and J gene to a known reactive TCR set. The reference SARS-CoV-2 TCR set was obtained from MIRA and was filtered for enrichment in COVID-19-positive ImmuneCODE repertoires, whereby public or cross-reactive TCRs were removed. Using the MIRA antigens, annotated TCRs were further analysed by specific ORF or by position within an ORF. Depth was the summed frequency of annotated unique rearrangements, while breadth was defined as annotated unique rearrangements over total unique productive rearrangements. Two-sided Wilcoxon rank-sum tests were used to compare TCR breadth between groups. The clones in this table, taken by TCRdb from immuneACCESS, are in-frame only. Not every clone is retained; where verified, under half of the shortfall comes from an unresolved V gene, and the cause of the rest is unknown. Clone size and V and J calls were adopted from that table, with D and trimming inferred from the DNA. In all, the sample holds approximately 400,000 clones, and around 84% of those were seen once. The top ten constitute less than 4% of the sample.

The CDR3 runs 11 amino acids, cysteine and phenylalanine included. Just CDR3 DNA is preserved here, 33 bases in frame from base 1. Trimming costs V 1 base and J 7 bases, and their ends lie 7 bases apart. CDR1 DFQATT and CDR2 SNEGSKA were looked up in the germline V gene (reference sequence). This TCR was recovered from a person between 18 and 65 years old who received the Ad26.COV2.S COVID-19 vaccine or a placebo. The rearrangement combines TRBV20-1 with TRBJ1-1; no D gene can be assigned with confidence. Sequences were derived from peripheral blood, sampled in a trial of Ad26.COV2.S vaccine versus placebo. The CDR3 region: CSARADGEAFF. Here is the DNA: TGCAGTGCTAGAGCGGACGGTGAAGCTTTCTTT.